This TCR beta chain was observed in a study of blood T cells in healthy people across ages. Looking at the study overall: About one barcoded beta molecule per two T cells came from capture by template switching.

The second PCR ran about 7 to 12 cycles with a sample-barcoded 5' primer and J-beta primers. One entry per CDR3 protein results from TCRdb running MiXCR on the 5' RACE reads. The sample consists of about 1.7 million distinct CDR3 sequences, 28% of them appearing once. This clonotype was seen more than once but under ten times. Antigen unknown. Healthy Caucasian individuals from Russia aged about 6 to 90 were enrolled as donors. Study-wide results and limits: More naive CD4+ cells and higher diversity marked long-lived donors relative to aged donors. Any changes in expanded clonotypes were possibly confounded, as donor CMV status remained unknown.

The V end was cut by 6 bases, the J end by 5 bases, with 27 bases between. This CDR3 is built from 18 residues. Germline CDR1 is MNHNS and CDR2 is SASEGT. The chain joins TRBV6-1 to TRBJ2-3, with D tentatively TRBD1 (6 bases). The sequence came from a woman in her twenties or thirties in good health. The sequenced material came from blood. The CDR3 sequence is CASRPTRPPRTVLDTQYF. The CDR3 DNA reads as TGTGCCAGCAGGCCAACCCGCCCCCCGCGGACAGTTCTAGATACGCAGTATTTT.